The rows below give T cell receptor beta chains drawn from one sample of a study of Graves' ophthalmopathy and Graves' hyperthyroidism. TCRdb itself ran the multiplex PCR reads through MiXCR, one entry per CDR3 protein. The sample has about 340,000 distinct CDR3 sequences, about a sixth seen once. Sequences were obtained from peripheral blood. Every receptor here comes from an adult man with Graves' ophthalmopathy. Both conserved end residues are part of each CDR3. The D gene is left open where the match is weak. Where a row states a size, it is once, few, many or the class of an expanded clone; other rows omit it.

TRBJ1-6 | TRBD1 | 16 | many | TRBV28 | CASRDRMTGPNSPLHF | TGTGCCAGCAGAGACAGGATGACAGGGCCAAATTCACCCCTCCACTTT
TRBJ2-5 | - | 11 | many | TRBV29-1 | CSTTSPETQYF | TGCAGCACCACTTCCCCAGAGACCCAGTACTTC
TRBJ1-2 | - | 15 | many | TRBV30 | CAWSVLRPLLYGYTF | TGTGCCTGGAGTGTACTACGTCCGCTGCTCTATGGCTACACCTTC
TRBJ1-2 | TRBD1 | 17 | many | TRBV7-9 | CASSSEGRDRTNYGYTF | TGTGCCAGCAGCTCCGAGGGTCGGGACAGGACTAACTATGGCTACACCTTC
TRBJ1-6 | TRBD1 | 13 | many | TRBV7-2 | CASSQGASSPLHF | TGTGCCAGCAGCCAGGGGGCGTCTTCACCCCTCCACTTT
TRBJ2-7 | - | 13 | - | TRBV7-2 | CASSEGAVNEQYF | TGTGCCAGCAGTGAAGGGGCTGTAAACGAGCAGTACTTC
TRBJ1-6 | - | 14 | many | TRBV27 | CASRVASSYSPLHF | TGTGCCAGCAGGGTGGCCAGCTCCTATTCACCCCTCCACTTT
TRBJ2-2 | TRBD2 | 19 | many | TRBV15 | CATLETGLAGNRGTGELFF | TGTGCCACCTTAGAGACGGGACTAGCGGGAAATCGTGGTACCGGGGAGCTGTTTTTT
TRBJ1-1 | TRBD1 | 14 | many | TRBV27 | CASSLDRLRTEAFF | TGTGCCAGCAGTTTGGACAGGCTAAGGACTGAAGCTTTCTTT
TRBJ2-2 | - | 17 | once | TRBV6-9 | CASSGQTGWRGTGELYF | TGTGCCAGCAGTGGACAAACTGGCTGGCGGGGAACCGGGGAGCTGTATTTT
TRBJ1-5 | TRBD1 | 15 | many | TRBV19 | CASGAPGQRNQPQHF | TGTGCCAGTGGCGCTCCGGGACAGAGAAATCAGCCCCAGCATTTT
TRBJ1-3 | - | 14 | many | TRBV12-3/TRBV12-4 | CASKPTRPGNTIYF | TGTGCCAGTAAGCCGACAAGGCCTGGAAACACCATATATTTT
TRBJ1-6 | - | 18 | many | TRBV19 | CASSKRTEIRTYNSPLHF | TGTGCCAGTAGTAAGAGGACAGAAATCCGCACCTATAATTCACCCCTCCACTTT
TRBJ1-1 | - | 15 | many | TRBV15 | CATSSRDGRNTEAFF | TGTGCCACCAGCAGTCGGGACGGACGGAACACTGAAGCTTTCTTT
TRBJ2-5 | - | 14 | many | TRBV18 | CASSPLQGQETQYF | TGTGCCAGCTCACCACTCCAGGGCCAAGAGACCCAGTACTTC
TRBJ2-2 | - | 15 | - | TRBV12-3/TRBV12-4 | CASSFRGSNTGELFF | TGTGCCAGCAGTTTTCGGGGATCGAACACCGGGGAGCTGTTTTTT
TRBJ1-1 | - | 11 | many | TRBV6-5 | CASSFGPEAFF | TGTGCCAGCAGTTTCGGGCCTGAAGCTTTCTTT
TRBJ2-7 | TRBD2 | 14 | - | TRBV6-1 | CASSAPVVGGEQYF | TGTGCCAGCAGTGCCCCCGTGGTGGGGGGGGAGCAGTACTTC
TRBJ2-4 | - | 17 | many | TRBV12-3/TRBV12-4 | CASSFGAGATIENIQYF | TGTGCCAGCAGTTTTGGCGCGGGGGCCACGATCGAAAACATTCAGTACTTC
TRBJ2-7 | - | 12 | many | TRBV10-3 | CAISESGGGFLF | TGTGCCATCAGTGAGTCGGGAGGAGGATTCCTCTTC
TRBJ2-7 | - | 16 | many | TRBV20-1 | CSATLPGTGSSYEQYF | TGCAGTGCTACCTTACCCGGGACTGGAAGCTCCTACGAGCAGTACTTC
TRBJ1-1 | TRBD1 | 15 | many | TRBV6-5 | CASRGTGSINTEAFF | TGTGCCAGCAGGGGGACAGGAAGCATAAACACTGAAGCTTTCTTT
TRBJ1-5 | - | 15 | many | TRBV6-9 | CASSYSTWDSQPQHF | TGTGCCAGCAGTTATTCGACGTGGGATAGTCAGCCCCAGCATTTT
TRBJ2-6 | - | 18 | many | TRBV11-2 | CASSLRSALHSGANVLTF | TGTGCCAGCAGCTTAAGGTCGGCCTTACACTCTGGGGCCAACGTCCTGACTTTC
TRBJ2-5 | - | 14 | - | TRBV12-3/TRBV12-4 | CASSLVGILETQYF | TGTGCCAGCAGTTTAGTGGGGATTCTGGAGACCCAGTACTTC
TRBJ2-7 | TRBD2 | 13 | many | TRBV28 | CASSFSGLGEQYF | TGTGCCAGCAGTTTTAGCGGGCTAGGCGAGCAGTACTTC
TRBJ2-7 | TRBD2 | 16 | - | TRBV12-3/TRBV12-4 | CASSSPEVAGEIEQYF | TGTGCCAGCAGTTCCCCGGAGGTTGCGGGGGAGATTGAGCAGTACTTC
TRBJ2-5 | TRBD2 | 15 | many | TRBV6-2/TRBV6-3 | CASRDGGGREETQYF | TGTGCCAGCAGGGACGGGGGGGGCCGCGAGGAGACCCAGTACTTC
TRBJ2-7 | TRBD1 | 13 | - | TRBV12-3/TRBV12-4 | CASSLATGVEQYF | TGTGCCAGCAGTTTGGCCACAGGGGTCGAGCAGTACTTC
TRBJ2-7 | - | 14 | - | TRBV6-5 | CASSYSTTSYEQYF | TGTGCCAGCAGTTACTCGACTACCTCCTACGAGCAGTACTTC
TRBJ1-1 | - | 13 | few | TRBV6-1 | CASHTGEDTEAFF | TGTGCCAGCCACACAGGAGAGGACACTGAAGCTTTCTTT
TRBJ2-5 | TRBD2 | 18 | - | TRBV29-1 | CSFQVRSRLAGGHATQYF | TGCAGCTTCCAGGTCAGGTCGAGACTAGCGGGGGGGCATGCGACCCAGTACTTC
TRBJ1-5 | - | 15 | many | TRBV20-1 | CSARTMDGRGQPQHF | TGCAGTGCTAGAACTATGGACGGTCGGGGTCAGCCCCAGCATTTT
TRBJ2-7 | - | 13 | many | TRBV12-3/TRBV12-4 | CASSSGTLYEQYF | TGTGCCAGCAGTTCTGGGACCCTCTACGAGCAGTACTTC
TRBJ2-5 | - | 15 | many | TRBV5-1 | CASSRAADPRETQYF | TGCGCCAGCAGCCGAGCGGCCGACCCCCGGGAGACCCAGTACTTC
TRBJ1-2 | TRBD1 | 15 | many | TRBV6-1 | CASSGPGQGFSGYTF | TGTGCCAGCAGTGGACCGGGACAGGGGTTCAGCGGCTACACCTTC
TRBJ1-1 | TRBD1 | 15 | many | TRBV13 | CASSVQPMTGRWAFF | TGTGCCAGCAGCGTACAACCAATGACAGGGAGGTGGGCTTTCTTT
TRBJ2-7 | TRBD2 | 17 | many | TRBV6-1 | CASSEGGLAGGSYEQYF | TGTGCCAGCAGTGAAGGGGGCTTAGCGGGAGGCTCCTACGAGCAGTACTTC
TRBJ2-5 | - | 13 | many | TRBV10-3 | CAISVAEKETQYF | TGTGCCATCAGTGTGGCCGAAAAAGAGACCCAGTACTTC
TRBJ2-7 | TRBD2 | 16 | - | TRBV19 | CASSRTSGRALYEQYF | TGTGCCAGTAGTCGGACTAGCGGGAGGGCTCTCTACGAGCAGTACTTC
TRBJ1-2 | - | 14 | many | TRBV12-3/TRBV12-4 | CASSLRGGADGYTF | TGTGCCAGCAGTTTACGGGGGGGCGCGGATGGCTACACCTTC
TRBJ2-3 | - | 14 | many | TRBV6-1 | CASSERRSTDTQYF | TGTGCCAGCAGTGAACGGCGGAGCACAGATACGCAGTATTTT
TRBJ1-6 | TRBD1 | 15 | many | TRBV28 | CASSLRDRGASPLHF | TGTGCCAGCAGTTTAAGGGACAGGGGTGCTTCACCCCTCCACTTT
TRBJ2-2 | - | 16 | many | TRBV12-5 | CASGPSQGGTTGELFF | TGTGCTAGTGGTCCGTCCCAGGGGGGGACCACCGGGGAGCTGTTTTTT
TRBJ1-5 | - | 14 | many | TRBV7-6 | CASSFGTGEGPQHF | TGTGCCAGCAGCTTCGGGACGGGGGAAGGGCCCCAGCATTTT
TRBJ2-6 | - | 17 | - | TRBV6-2/TRBV6-3 | CASSYGVGGSGANVLTF | TGTGCCAGCAGTTACGGAGTTGGGGGCTCTGGGGCCAACGTCCTGACTTTC
TRBJ1-1 | TRBD1 | 13 | - | TRBV6-4 | CASSRDSGSEAFF | TGTGCCAGCAGTAGGGACAGCGGGTCTGAAGCTTTCTTT
TRBJ1-1 | - | 15 | many | TRBV18 | CASSPTGVGDTEAFF | TGTGCCAGCTCACCGACCGGGGTAGGGGACACTGAAGCTTTCTTT